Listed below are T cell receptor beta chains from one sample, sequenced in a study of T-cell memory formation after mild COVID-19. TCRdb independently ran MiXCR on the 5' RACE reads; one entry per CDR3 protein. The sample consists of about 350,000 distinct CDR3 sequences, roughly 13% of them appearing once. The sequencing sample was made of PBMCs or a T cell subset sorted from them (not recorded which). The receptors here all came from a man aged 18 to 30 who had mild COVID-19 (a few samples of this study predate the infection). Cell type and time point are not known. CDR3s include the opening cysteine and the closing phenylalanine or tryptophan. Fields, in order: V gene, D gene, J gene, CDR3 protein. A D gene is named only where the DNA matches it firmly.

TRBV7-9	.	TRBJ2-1	CASSLGLDYGLFF
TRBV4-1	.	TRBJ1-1	CASSQVRGGPNTEAFF
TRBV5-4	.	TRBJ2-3	CASRETGTDTQYF
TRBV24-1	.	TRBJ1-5	CATSDSGRRAIDQPQHF
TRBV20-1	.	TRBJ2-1	CSARAPGASSYNEQFF
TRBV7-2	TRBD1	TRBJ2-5	CASSVTGGETQYF
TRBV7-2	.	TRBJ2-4	CASSLSGGPQNIQYF
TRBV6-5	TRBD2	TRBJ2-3	CASSYSLAGFTDTQYF
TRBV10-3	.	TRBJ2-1	CAISELNNEQFF
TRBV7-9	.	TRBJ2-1	CASSLTEGRSYNEQFF
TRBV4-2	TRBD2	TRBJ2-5	CASSQTSGGARGETQYF
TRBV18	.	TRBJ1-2	CASLTGHPANYGYTF
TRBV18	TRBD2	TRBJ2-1	CASSPLPAGGNEQFF
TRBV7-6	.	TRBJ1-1	CASSLTGGNTEAFF
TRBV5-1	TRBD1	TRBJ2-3	CASRPGQGSDTQYF
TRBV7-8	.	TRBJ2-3	CASSLGGPHADTQYF
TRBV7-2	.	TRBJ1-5	CASSFGGGNLNQPQHF